A selection of T cell receptor beta chains follows, all from one sample in a study of blood T cell repertoires in COVID-19. Produced via immunoSEQ multiplex PCR; TCRdb's table is partial and in-frame only. The sample carries tens of thousands of clones, approximately 89% recorded once. The sequencing sample was made of peripheral blood. All receptors come from a man aged 45-65 years with acute or convalescent COVID-19. Each CDR3 is given with its conserved first and last residue. A D gene is named only where the DNA matches it firmly. Not all rows give a size; the values are once, few, many and, for expanded clones, a class.

size: -
J: TRBJ2-5
D: -
V: TRBV7-9
DNA: TGTGCCAGCAGCTTACAAAACGGTCAAGAGACCCAGTACTTC
CDR3: CASSLQNGQETQYF

size: -
J: TRBJ1-2
D: TRBD1
V: TRBV19
DNA: TGTGCCAGTACCCTCAGCCGTACAGGGGGAATTGAGGGCTACACCTTC
CDR3: CASTLSRTGGIEGYTF

size: -
J: TRBJ1-4
D: -
V: TRBV3-1/TRBV3-2
DNA: TGTGCCAGCAGCCAGGTTGTGGGGGCCCTGTTTTTT
CDR3: CASSQVVGALFF

size: -
J: TRBJ2-1
D: TRBD2
V: TRBV4-1
DNA: TGCGCCAGCAGCCAAGGAATAGGACTAGCGGGGGAGGGGGAGCAGTTCTTC
CDR3: CASSQGIGLAGEGEQFF

size: -
J: TRBJ1-2
D: -
V: TRBV7-9
DNA: TGTGCCAGCAGCTTAGCCGCGCAGGGCGGTGGCTACACCTTC
CDR3: CASSLAAQGGGYTF

size: -
J: TRBJ2-4
D: TRBD1
V: TRBV28
DNA: TGTGCCAGCAGTTCCCCCGGGACAGACGGGGCCAAAAACATTCAGTACTTC
CDR3: CASSSPGTDGAKNIQYF

size: -
J: TRBJ2-1
D: -
V: TRBV30
DNA: TGTGCCTGGAGTGTGATGGCCATCGATGAGCAGTTCTTC
CDR3: CAWSVMAIDEQFF

size: -
J: TRBJ2-2
D: TRBD1
V: TRBV9
DNA: TGTGCCAGCAGCCCGAGCCAGGGGGCGGGGACCGGGGAGCTGTTTTTT
CDR3: CASSPSQGAGTGELFF

size: -
J: TRBJ1-2
D: -
V: TRBV12-3/TRBV12-4
DNA: TGTGCCAGCAGAGAACAGGGAGTTGATGGCTACACCTTC
CDR3: CASREQGVDGYTF

size: -
J: TRBJ1-1
D: -
V: TRBV19
DNA: TGTGCCAGTAGTCTCCGTTCGGGAACTGAAGCTTTCTTT
CDR3: CASSLRSGTEAFF

size: -
J: TRBJ1-4
D: TRBD1
V: TRBV5-5
DNA: TGTGCCAGCAGCTTTAGTCCCGGGACAGGGGACGAAAAACTGTTTTTT
CDR3: CASSFSPGTGDEKLFF

size: -
J: TRBJ2-3
D: -
V: TRBV19
DNA: TGTGCCAGTAGTAGTCGTGGCCAGCTCAGGGGCACAGATACGCAGTATTTT
CDR3: CASSSRGQLRGTDTQYF

size: -
J: TRBJ2-1
D: -
V: TRBV28
DNA: TGTGCCAGCGCCGAGACCTACAATGAGCAGTTCTTC
CDR3: CASAETYNEQFF

size: -
J: TRBJ2-7
D: -
V: TRBV29-1
DNA: TGCAGCGTTGTCACCCCGGCAGGCGAGCAGTACTTC
CDR3: CSVVTPAGEQYF

size: -
J: TRBJ1-5
D: TRBD1
V: TRBV19
DNA: TGTGCCAGCTCCCCAGGGGGTTGGAATCAGCCCCAGCATTTT
CDR3: CASSPGGWNQPQHF

size: -
J: TRBJ1-4
D: TRBD1
V: TRBV6-5
DNA: TGTGCCAGCAGATACAGGGGAAACAATGAAAAACTGTTTTTT
CDR3: CASRYRGNNEKLFF

size: -
J: TRBJ1-2
D: TRBD1
V: TRBV4-3
DNA: TGCGCCAGCAGCCAAGGTCTCGGACAGGGAATGTCCACCTTC
CDR3: CASSQGLGQGMSTF

size: -
J: TRBJ1-6
D: -
V: TRBV11-2
DNA: TGTGCCAGCAGCTTCCTACGGGAATCACCCCTCCACTTT
CDR3: CASSFLRESPLHF

size: -
J: TRBJ2-5
D: -
V: TRBV10-3
DNA: TGTGCCATCAGTGAGACATCGGGGGCGGGAGTACGGGAGACCCAGTACTTC
CDR3: CAISETSGAGVRETQYF

size: -
J: TRBJ1-4
D: -
V: TRBV9
DNA: TGTGCCAGCAGCGTAGATGGGGGGATCAATGAAAAACTGTTTTTT
CDR3: CASSVDGGINEKLFF

size: once
J: TRBJ1-4
D: -
V: TRBV2
DNA: TGTGCCAGCAGCTTACAGGGTTTCTCTAATGAAAAACTGTTTTTT
CDR3: CASSLQGFSNEKLFF

size: -
J: TRBJ2-7
D: -
V: TRBV2
DNA: TGTGCCAGCATGGGGGCACCGGGCCTCAACAGCGAGCAGTACTTC
CDR3: CASMGAPGLNSEQYF

size: -
J: TRBJ2-1
D: -
V: TRBV5-1
DNA: TGCGCCAGCAGCTTGGGATACGGGAGAGCCTACAATGAGCAGTTCTTC
CDR3: CASSLGYGRAYNEQFF

size: once
J: TRBJ1-2
D: -
V: TRBV30
DNA: TGTGCCTGGAGTCTGGCAGGGAACTATGGCTACACCTTC
CDR3: CAWSLAGNYGYTF

size: -
J: TRBJ1-2
D: -
V: TRBV30
DNA: TGTGCCTGGAGTGCCTCCGCGGGGAAAGGCTACACCTTC
CDR3: CAWSASAGKGYTF

size: -
J: TRBJ1-4
D: TRBD1
V: TRBV4-1
DNA: TGCGCCAGCAGCCAGTCCGGACAGGGGCCTAATGAAAAACTGTTTTTT
CDR3: CASSQSGQGPNEKLFF

size: -
J: TRBJ1-2
D: -
V: TRBV24-1
DNA: TGTGCCACCAGTGCCCCCGATGGCTACACCTTC
CDR3: CATSAPDGYTF

size: -
J: TRBJ1-2
D: TRBD1
V: TRBV6-5
DNA: TGTGCCAGCAGTTTCATCCCGGGACAGGGGGAGGATGGCTACACCTTC
CDR3: CASSFIPGQGEDGYTF

size: -
J: TRBJ2-1
D: -
V: TRBV21-1
DNA: TGTGCCACCCTTAGGGACAGGGCTGATGAGCAGTTCTTC
CDR3: CATLRDRADEQFF

size: -
J: TRBJ2-7
D: -
V: TRBV5-1
DNA: TGCGCCAGCAGCTTGGGCAGGTATCCCTACGAGCAGTACTTC
CDR3: CASSLGRYPYEQYF

size: -
J: TRBJ2-1
D: TRBD2
V: TRBV5-6
DNA: TGTGCCAGCAGCTTTCTAGCGGGGATTGAGCAGTTCTTC
CDR3: CASSFLAGIEQFF

size: -
J: TRBJ2-2
D: TRBD1
V: TRBV9
DNA: TGTGCCAGCAGCCCCCCCGACAGGGTAGGAGCCGGGGAGCTGTTTTTT
CDR3: CASSPPDRVGAGELFF

size: -
J: TRBJ1-1
D: -
V: TRBV24-1
DNA: TGTGCCACCAGTGATTCTGAGTGGACTGAAGCTTTCTTT
CDR3: CATSDSEWTEAFF

size: -
J: TRBJ2-1
D: TRBD2
V: TRBV5-1
DNA: TGCGCCAGCAGCCCCACCCCAGCGGGGGGAGGCAATGAGCAGTTCTTC
CDR3: CASSPTPAGGGNEQFF

size: -
J: TRBJ1-5
D: TRBD1
V: TRBV19
DNA: TGTGCCAGCACCGGGACAGGGTTTCGCAATCAGCCCCAGCATTTT
CDR3: CASTGTGFRNQPQHF

size: -
J: TRBJ1-5
D: TRBD1
V: TRBV19
DNA: TGTGCCAGTAGTATCTCCGAGGGAACAGGGGTAAAGAGCAATCAGCCCCAGCATTTT
CDR3: CASSISEGTGVKSNQPQHF

size: once
J: TRBJ2-2
D: TRBD2
V: TRBV4-3
DNA: TGCGCCAGCAGCCAAGAGGGACTAGCGGGGGGAGGCGGGGAGCTGTTTTTT
CDR3: CASSQEGLAGGGGELFF